The sequence of this T cell receptor beta chain was determined in a study of blood T cells in healthy people across ages. Study-wide results and caveats: Across the age range, TCR beta diversity per million T cells fell in a roughly linear way.

Ten or more counts support this clonotype. The antigen remains undetermined. Alongside a J-beta primer mix, a sample-barcoded 5' primer served in a second PCR lasting roughly 6 to 12 cycles. Every sample gave at least 2.5 million paired-end reads containing CDR3. Via MiXCR, TCRdb re-called the 5' RACE reads, giving one row per CDR3 protein. Seen here are approximately 780,000 distinct CDR3 sequences, roughly 24% observed once, and the top ten hold around 3%. Trimming took off 1 base at V and 5 bases at J, with 8 bases between the two ends. Per germline, CDR1 MGHRA and CDR2 YSYEKL. The CDR3 totals 13 residues. In addition, the sample was reused for a study of T cells of mothers and their children.

The clonotype comes from a boy under 18 in good health. The chain carries TRBV4-1 and TRBJ2-5; no reliable D call. Source material: blood. The CDR3 DNA reads as TGCGCCAGCAGCCAAGCCCAGAGGGAGACCCAGTACTTC. Protein: CASSQAQRETQYF.